Listed below are T cell receptor beta chains from one sample, sequenced in a study of cytomegalovirus exposure and HLA in healthy donors. Sequenced by immunoSEQ multiplex PCR; TCRdb stores in-frame clones only, minus some. The data show approximately 160,000 clones, 76% seen once. Input material: PBMCs. These receptors were collected from a female donor in good health and CMV-seronegative. Both conserved end residues are part of each CDR3. A D gene is named only where the DNA matches it firmly. Expanded clones are given a class, and other clones once, few, many or no size at all.

d_gene	v_gene	j_gene	abundance	CDR3nt	CDR3aa
TRBD2	TRBV4-2	TRBJ2-3	.	TGTGCCAGCAGCCAAGATACCGGACTAGGGTACAGGCGGGGAGAGGCAGATACGCAGTATTTT	CASSQDTGLGYRRGEADTQYF
.	TRBV7-2	TRBJ2-5	few	TGTGCCAGCAGCTTAAGGGGAGGGAGGGGGCAAGAGACCCAGTACTTC	CASSLRGGRGQETQYF
TRBD2	TRBV7-8	TRBJ2-7	once	TGTGCCAGCAGCTCAGGAGCGGGGAACTACGAGCAGTACTTC	CASSSGAGNYEQYF
.	TRBV28	TRBJ1-2	once	TGTGCCAGCAGTTTAAGTCGGAACTATGGCTACACCTTC	CASSLSRNYGYTF
.	TRBV27	TRBJ2-7	.	TGTGCCAGCAGTTTGCCCCCTTCAGGGGACCCTTCCTACGAGCAGTACTTC	CASSLPPSGDPSYEQYF
.	TRBV21-1	TRBJ1-2	.	TGTGCCGCGACAGGGCTAAACTATGGCTACACCTTC	CAATGLNYGYTF
TRBD1	TRBV7-9	TRBJ1-2	.	TGTGCCAGCAGCGATTCAACAGGGGACCTGAACTATGGCTACACCTTC	CASSDSTGDLNYGYTF
.	TRBV11-2	TRBJ2-7	.	TGTGCCAGCAGCTTAGATCGGCCAGGGAAGGGGTTTTGGTACGAGCAGTACTTC	CASSLDRPGKGFWYEQYF
.	TRBV28	TRBJ1-2	once	TGTGCCAGCAGTTTATCGTTCCCAGGGGGCTACACCTTC	CASSLSFPGGYTF
TRBD2	TRBV19	TRBJ2-7	.	TGTGCCAGTAGTTCACGACCCGGGACTAGCGGGAGCTACGAGCAGTACTTC	CASSSRPGTSGSYEQYF
.	TRBV20-1	TRBJ1-1	few	TGCAGTGCTGATGGGGGGACTGAAGCTTTCTTT	CSADGGTEAFF
TRBD1	TRBV23-1	TRBJ1-3	.	TGCGCCAGCAGCCGACGGGACAGGCTATCAACCTCGTACTCTGGAAACACCATATATTTT	CASSRRDRLSTSYSGNTIYF
.	TRBV10-3	TRBJ2-2	.	TGTGCCATCAGTGAGAGGAGGGGAACCGGGGAGCTGTTTTTT	CAISERRGTGELFF
TRBD1	TRBV6-5	TRBJ1-2	few	TGTGCCAGCAGTTACGCCAGCACAGGGGGCCATGGCTACACCTTC	CASSYASTGGHGYTF
.	TRBV6-1	TRBJ1-6	.	TGTGCCAGCGAACAGGTTTATAATTCACCCCTCCACTTT	CASEQVYNSPLHF
TRBD1	TRBV4-1	TRBJ1-2	.	TGCGCCAGCAGCCCTTGGGGGGACAGGGCAGAGGGATTGAGTGGCTACACCTTC	CASSPWGDRAEGLSGYTF
.	TRBV4-3	TRBJ2-4	.	TGCGCCAGCAGCCAAGATCTGGGGCCAGCTCTAGCCAAAAACATTCAGTACTTC	CASSQDLGPALAKNIQYF
TRBD1	TRBV10-3	TRBJ1-1	.	TGTGCCATCAGTGGCAATGACAGGGGCGGCACTGAAGCTTTCTTT	CAISGNDRGGTEAFF
TRBD1	TRBV29-1	TRBJ2-5	few	TGCAGCGAAGGGGGCGGTGGGGAGACCCAGTACTTC	CSEGGGGETQYF
.	TRBV25-1	TRBJ1-2	.	TGTGCCAGCAGTGCGCCAGGGCTGTTGAAGGGTGGCTACACCTTC	CASSAPGLLKGGYTF
TRBD1	TRBV4-3	TRBJ1-5	.	TGCGCCAGCAGCCAGGGGACAGGTAGCAATCAGCCCCAGCATTTT	CASSQGTGSNQPQHF
TRBD2	TRBV9	TRBJ2-5	.	TGTGCCAGCAGCGTAAGCGGGAGTAAGATGGAGACCCAGTACTTC	CASSVSGSKMETQYF
.	TRBV11-2	TRBJ1-2	.	TGTGCCAGCAGTAACTTAGGGGACTCCTATGGCTACACCTTC	CASSNLGDSYGYTF
.	TRBV2	TRBJ1-2	.	TGTGCCAGCAAGGCCGGGGTGGTTGGCTACACCTTC	CASKAGVVGYTF
.	TRBV5-8	TRBJ1-3	few	TGTGCCAGCAGCTTGATTCGCACCATATATTTT	CASSLIRTIYF
TRBD2	TRBV6-5	TRBJ2-7	.	TGTGCCAGCAGTTATTCCCTAGCGGGAGCCTACGAGCAGTACTTC	CASSYSLAGAYEQYF